Shown below are 7 T cell receptor beta chains from a single sample sequenced in a study of shared clonotypes between healthy human individuals. Sequenced by immunoSEQ multiplex PCR; TCRdb stores in-frame clones only, minus some. This table holds hundreds of thousands of clones, around 81% found once. Input material: PBMCs. Receptors were obtained from a woman between 40 and 50 years old in good health. Some clones in this sample may be carry-over from other donors' samples.

This chain links TRBV7-2 with TRBJ2-3, with D possibly matching TRBD2 (5 bases). The length of the CDR3 is 15 residues. CDR1 is SGHTA, CDR2 FQGNSA, per germline. V gave up 5 bases and J gave up 5 bases, with 17 bases separating them. This CDR3 is CASSPRLAEGDTQYF. Here the CDR3 DNA reads TGTGCCAGCAGCCCCCGACTGGCCGAGGGAGATACGCAGTATTTT.

The chain joins TRBV5-1 to TRBJ2-3, with no clear D. Looked up from germline, CDR1 is SGHRS and CDR2 is YFSETQ. The V end was cut by 0 bases, the J end by 5 bases, with 13 bases between. The CDR3 covers 15 residues. As DNA, the CDR3 is TGCGCCAGCAGCTTGGATTTCCGGGCGGTAGATACGCAGTATTTT. It yields the protein CASSLDFRAVDTQYF.

The chain employs TRBV4-3 and TRBJ1-3, with D maybe TRBD1 (6 bases). This CDR3 comprises 17 residues. The V end was cut by 0 bases, the J end by 1 base, with 13 bases between. Germline CDR1 and CDR2: LGHNA and YSLEER. The CDR3 spells CASSQEAAGTSGNTIYF. In nucleotides, the CDR3 is TGCGCCAGCAGCCAAGAGGCCGCGGGGACATCTGGAAACACCATATATTTT.

The chain is built from TRBV7-8 and TRBJ1-5, with 8 bases aligning to TRBD1. J was trimmed by 5 bases and V by 4 bases; bases with no gene match: 4. Per germline, CDR1 SGHVS and CDR2 FQNEAQ. The CDR3 runs to 14 residues. This CDR3 reads CASSYDRGDQPQHF. Here the CDR3 DNA reads TGTGCCAGCAGCTACGACAGGGGTGATCAGCCCCAGCATTTT.

The count of this clone is one. This rearrangement joins TRBV5-4 to TRBJ1-2, with 10 bases aligning to TRBD1. Germline CDR1 reads SGHNT; CDR2 reads YYREEE (reference sequence). J gave up 8 bases and V 0 bases, and 4 bases lay outside the gene matches. There are 14 residues in the CDR3. The CDR3: CASSLGTGGKGYTF. The CDR3 nucleotides read TGTGCCAGCAGCTTGGGGACAGGGGGAAAAGGCTACACCTTC.

V is TRBV18 and J is TRBJ2-2, with TRBD2 matching over 9 bases. Germline loops: CDR1 KGHSH, CDR2 LQKENI. The CDR3 is made up of 13 amino acids. After removal of 8 bases from V and 6 bases from J, the junction contained 4 bases not matched to a gene. This CDR3 is CASRTSASGELFF. The CDR3 DNA follows: TGTGCCAGCCGGACTAGCGCATCCGGGGAGCTGTTTTTT.

V and J are TRBV19 and TRBJ1-3; D gene ambiguous. CDR1 and CDR2 from the germline V gene are LNHDA and SQIVND (reference sequence). CDR3 length: 15 amino acids. The V and J ends lost 6 bases and 1 base respectively, with 13 bases between them. CDR3 loop: CASRNIDPSGNTIYF. CDR3 DNA sequence: TGTGCCAGTAGAAATATAGACCCTTCTGGAAACACCATATATTTT.